The sequence of this T cell receptor beta chain was determined in a study of T-cell reconstitution after alpha-beta-depleted transplantation in children. Study-wide results and caveats: Two months or so post-transplant, alpha-beta T cells reportedly derived from several hundred expanded graft clones.

From germline, CDR1 is DFQATT and CDR2 SNEGSKA (reference sequence). The CDR3 totals 11 residues. Unique molecular identifiers were built into the TCRbeta library. In TCRdb, the PCR reads were re-called with MiXCR into one record per CDR3 protein. Of about 120,000 distinct CDR3 sequences listed, 23% are singletons. This clonotype was seen only a few times. Its antigen is unidentified. The chain uses TRBV20-1 and TRBJ1-1; no firm D call. This material consisted of PBMCs, mostly from graft donor cells, taken 180 days after TCRalphabeta/CD19-depleted stem cell transplant. The origin of this receptor is a male patient between 2 and 15 years old who had a stem cell transplant for chronic granulomatous disease, so the T cells may come from the graft donor. In DNA form, the CDR3 reads TGCACCGCGGCCGAGAACACTGAAGCTTTCTTT. It yields the protein CTAAENTEAFF.